This T cell receptor (beta chain) was recovered during a study of blood T cells in healthy people across ages. With a J-beta primer mix and a sample-barcoded 5' primer, a second PCR ran roughly 6 to 12 cycles. MiXCR, applied by TCRdb to the 5' RACE reads, yields one record per CDR3 protein. The data show approximately 690,000 distinct CDR3 sequences, approximately 59% seen once. Germline V gene data show CDR1 as SGHTA and CDR2 as FQGNSA. The CDR3 has 15 residues. Trimming left V 6 bases short and J 2 bases short, with 15 bases between. The sequence was collected from a man aged 60 to 75 in good health. The chain links TRBV7-2 to TRBJ2-3; D may be TRBD2 (6 bases). The sequenced material came from blood. The CDR3 sequence: CASSRLASPTDTQYF. CDR3 sequence (DNA): TGTGCCAGCAGTCGCCTAGCGTCCCCCACAGATACGCAGTATTTT.